The 2 T cell receptor beta chains below come from one sample, sequenced in a study of blood T cell repertoires in COVID-19. The method was immunoSEQ multiplex PCR; TCRdb's version includes in-frame clones alone and lacks a portion of them. Among fewer than 200,000 clones, around nine tenths were seen once, and the ten largest hold 20% to 25%. Sequencing was done on a sample of peripheral blood. Receptors were obtained from a man in his sixties with active or convalescent COVID-19.

The chain couples TRBV30 to TRBJ2-5, with 7 positions matching TRBD1. V dropped 0 bases and J dropped 1; count of bases not matched to a gene: 2. There are 14 residues in the CDR3. CDR1 and CDR2 (germline): GTSNPN, SVGIG (reference sequence). CDR3 in DNA: TGTGCCTGGAGTGTAGGGGGCCCCCAAGAGACCCAGTACTTC. Translation gives CAWSVGGPQETQYF.

J is TRBJ2-1 and V is TRBV24-1; weak D call: TRBD1 (5 bases). Germline V gene data show CDR1 as KGHDR and CDR2 as SFDVKD. This CDR3 is built from 16 residues. The germline V and J ends were trimmed by 0 bases and 6 bases, with 14 bases remaining between them. The CDR3: CATSDLRTGAGNEQFF. The CDR3 DNA reads TGTGCCACCAGTGATTTGAGAACAGGTGCTGGCAATGAGCAGTTCTTC.